Listed here is a single TCR beta chain. Its antigen remains unknown. Each and every patient relapsed after autologous stem cell transplantation, and patients got differing brentuximab vedotin exposure. PBMCs, once thawed, yielded CD8+ T cells isolated by magnetic negative selection. Patients had relapsed/refractory classical Hodgkin lymphoma with complete response, partial response or progressive disease as best response. These data are taken from a study of PD-1 blockade in classical Hodgkin lymphoma. The overall study: Nivolumab was given intravenously to patients at 3 mg/kg every 2 weeks.

The germline V gene encodes CDR1 SGHVS and CDR2 FQNEAQ. V lost 5 bases and J 2 bases, leaving 15 bases between the germline ends. The CDR3 consists of 15 residues. Whole-study results and caveats: Diversity in CD4+ TCRs, unlike that measured in CD8+ TCRs, had risen significantly by C4D1. Differences between repertoires have undefined causes, possibly disease activity or prior therapy.

The data were produced by immunoSEQ multiplex PCR, yet TCRdb's version contains in-frame clones alone and is incomplete. The sample holds roughly 12,000 clones, around 82% seen once. The V call is TRBV7-8, the J call TRBJ1-2; no firm D call. The TCR was taken from a human donor with classical Hodgkin lymphoma. The specimen comprised CD8+ T cells from blood, sampled at baseline. CDR3 sequence reads: CASSPPGVLNYGYTF. The DNA of the CDR3 is TGTGCCAGCAGCCCGCCCGGGGTTTTAAACTATGGCTACACCTTC.